A selection of T cell receptor beta chains follows, all from one sample in a study of spatial heterogeneity in lung cancer. TCRdb called the 5' RACE reads again in MiXCR, with one record for every CDR3 protein. The data contain about 10,000 distinct CDR3 sequences, approximately 6.1% of them singletons. The sample in question was normal lung tissue next to the tumor, obtained at surgery. These receptors were obtained from a male donor with early-stage non-small cell lung cancer. Both conserved end residues are part of each CDR3. Each record gives: D gene, clone size, V gene, J gene, CDR3 protein, CDR3 DNA. The D gene is left open where the match is weak. Clone size, where shown, is once, few, many, or a class for clones that have expanded.

-	many	TRBV28	TRBJ2-4	CASSRMGGKAKNIQYF	TGTGCCAGCAGCCGAATGGGGGGCAAGGCCAAAAACATTCAGTACTTC
TRBD1	many	TRBV6-2/TRBV6-3	TRBJ2-6	CASRSATGGTGANVLTF	TGTGCCAGCAGGTCCGCGACAGGGGGCACTGGGGCCAACGTCCTGACTTTC
-	many	TRBV20-1	TRBJ2-7	CSAKIAPEREQYF	TGCAGTGCTAAGATTGCCCCCGAGAGGGAGCAGTACTTC
-	many	TRBV7-3	TRBJ2-1	CASSPRGLDNEQFF	TGTGCCAGCAGCCCCCGCGGGTTGGACAATGAGCAGTTCTTC
TRBD2	many	TRBV7-2	TRBJ2-3	CASSSGGAPDTQYF	TGTGCCAGCAGCTCGGGGGGGGCCCCAGATACGCAGTATTTT
-	many	TRBV7-9	TRBJ1-1	CASSWEERTEAFF	TGTGCCAGCAGTTGGGAGGAGCGGACTGAAGCTTTCTTT
-	many	TRBV29-1	TRBJ2-2	CSVVRENTGELFF	TGCAGCGTTGTAAGGGAGAACACCGGGGAGCTGTTTTTT
-	many	TRBV5-1	TRBJ1-2	CASSSGSGYTF	TGCGCCAGCAGCTCAGGGTCTGGCTACACCTTC
-	few	TRBV15	TRBJ2-5	CATSRDIETQYF	TGTGCCACCAGCAGAGATATAGAGACCCAGTACTTC
-	many	TRBV7-2	TRBJ2-7	CASSLGQFYEQYF	TGTGCCAGCAGCTTAGGCCAGTTTTACGAGCAGTACTTC
TRBD1	many	TRBV3-1	TRBJ1-2	CASSLHSGQGVGGYTF	TGTGCCAGCAGCCTCCACTCGGGACAGGGGGTGGGAGGCTACACCTTC
TRBD2	many	TRBV7-2	TRBJ2-5	CASSLGLAEETQYF	TGTGCCAGCAGCTTAGGGCTAGCGGAAGAGACCCAGTACTTC
-	-	TRBV5-1	TRBJ1-2	CASSFGGGNYGYTF	TGCGCCAGCAGCTTTGGTGGCGGAAACTATGGCTACACCTTC
TRBD2	many	TRBV27	TRBJ2-3	CASSSPTSGREADTQYF	TGTGCCAGCAGTTCGCCGACTAGCGGGAGGGAAGCAGATACGCAGTATTTT
TRBD1	many	TRBV9	TRBJ1-1	CASSPLPGGDTEAFF	TGTGCCAGCAGCCCTTTACCAGGGGGGGACACTGAAGCTTTCTTT
TRBD2	many	TRBV6-1	TRBJ2-5	CASSARTSGETQYF	TGTGCCAGCAGTGCCCGGACTAGCGGTGAGACCCAGTACTTC
-	many	TRBV24-1	TRBJ2-2	CATAPGQTNTGELFF	TGTGCCACGGCCCCAGGACAGACCAATACCGGGGAGCTGTTTTTT
-	-	TRBV5-1	TRBJ2-2	CVSSRDTAWELFF	TGCGTCAGCAGCCGGGACACGGCGTGGGAGCTGTTTTTT
TRBD2	-	TRBV18	TRBJ2-7	CASSPSGSQLEQYF	TGTGCCAGCTCTCCTAGCGGGAGTCAGCTCGAGCAGTACTTC
-	many	TRBV7-8	TRBJ2-3	CASSLLGYTQYF	TGTGCCAGCAGCTTATTGGGGTATACGCAGTATTTT
-	once	TRBV7-2	TRBJ1-5	CVSGQMVQPQHF	TGTGTCAGCGGACAGATGGTTCAGCCCCAGCATTTT
-	many	TRBV5-1	TRBJ1-2	CASRGTPGYNGYTF	TGCGCCAGCAGGGGTACCCCAGGGTACAATGGCTACACCTTC
-	many	TRBV4-2	TRBJ2-7	CASSQESSYEQYF	TGTGCCAGCAGCCAAGAGAGCTCCTACGAGCAGTACTTC
TRBD2	many	TRBV7-2	TRBJ2-1	CASSLVSGGRRGNEQFF	TGTGCCAGCAGCTTAGTTAGCGGGGGTAGAAGGGGTAATGAGCAGTTCTTC
-	many	TRBV2	TRBJ1-4	CASSDAGQQVGLFF	TGTGCCAGCAGTGATGCAGGGCAGCAGGTGGGACTGTTTTTT
-	many	TRBV29-1	TRBJ1-3	CSVEAPDRNRNTIYF	TGCAGCGTTGAAGCACCCGACAGGAACAGAAACACCATATATTTT
-	many	TRBV7-2	TRBJ1-2	CASSINSYGYTF	TGTGCCAGCAGCATAAACAGCTATGGCTACACCTTC
-	medium-sized	TRBV5-4	TRBJ2-3	CASSPNPRADTQYF	TGTGCCAGCAGCCCCAACCCTAGGGCAGATACGCAGTATTTT
-	many	TRBV7-2	TRBJ2-2	CASSQMRYSGELFF	TGTGCCAGCAGCCAGATGAGATACTCCGGGGAGCTGTTTTTT
TRBD1	many	TRBV29-1	TRBJ2-2	CSVRDPDREDTGELFF	TGCAGCGTCCGAGACCCGGACAGGGAGGACACCGGGGAGCTGTTTTTT
-	medium-sized	TRBV7-2	TRBJ1-5	CASSLEKSQPQHF	TGTGCCAGCAGCTTGGAAAAGTCCCAGCCCCAGCATTTT